These T cell receptor beta chains were read from a single sample in a study of T cell responses to AZD1222 COVID-19 vaccine. Method: immunoSEQ multiplex PCR; TCRdb's copy keeps in-frame clones and lacks some. This table holds approximately 77,000 clones, 92% found once. The material was peripheral blood, obtained 28 days after the second AZD1222 dose. These receptors were obtained from an adult who received the AZD1222 COVID-19 vaccine. Each CDR3 is given with its conserved first and last residue. The D gene is left open where the match is weak. Not every row has a clone size; where given, it reads once, few, many or a size class.

d_call: TRBD1; j_call: TRBJ1-4; clone_size: NA; cdr3_length: 15; v_call: TRBV27; cdr3_aa: CASSRPGQGGEKLFF; cdr3_nt: TGTGCCAGCAGTAGGCCGGGACAGGGGGGCGAAAAACTGTTTTTT
d_call: NA; j_call: TRBJ2-7; clone_size: few; cdr3_length: 13; v_call: TRBV30; cdr3_aa: CAWSPGTVYEQYF; cdr3_nt: TGTGCCTGGAGCCCCGGTACTGTCTACGAGCAGTACTTC
d_call: NA; j_call: TRBJ2-5; clone_size: NA; cdr3_length: 15; v_call: TRBV6-5; cdr3_aa: CASSRRTRRGETQYF; cdr3_nt: TGTGCCAGCAGCCGCAGGACCCGGAGAGGAGAGACCCAGTACTTC
d_call: TRBD1; j_call: TRBJ1-1; clone_size: NA; cdr3_length: 18; v_call: TRBV7-9; cdr3_aa: CASSSFGSGQGTNTEAFF; cdr3_nt: TGTGCCAGCAGCTCATTTGGCTCAGGACAGGGGACCAACACTGAAGCTTTCTTT
d_call: NA; j_call: TRBJ1-4; clone_size: NA; cdr3_length: 15; v_call: TRBV18; cdr3_aa: CASSPVRVNNEKLFF; cdr3_nt: TGTGCCAGCTCACCAGTGAGGGTTAATAATGAAAAACTGTTTTTT
d_call: NA; j_call: TRBJ1-5; clone_size: NA; cdr3_length: 14; v_call: TRBV21-1; cdr3_aa: CASSTTLWVGPQHF; cdr3_nt: TGTGCCAGCAGCACAACACTATGGGTCGGACCCCAGCATTTT
d_call: TRBD2; j_call: TRBJ2-7; clone_size: NA; cdr3_length: 20; v_call: TRBV11-3; cdr3_aa: CASSLDLRREEPLRAGEQYF; cdr3_nt: TGTGCCAGCAGCTTAGATTTGAGGCGGGAGGAACCCCTACGGGCGGGCGAGCAGTACTTC
d_call: TRBD1; j_call: TRBJ1-4; clone_size: NA; cdr3_length: 14; v_call: TRBV7-9; cdr3_aa: CASTRTGRNEKLFF; cdr3_nt: TGTGCCAGCACCCGGACAGGGCGTAATGAAAAACTGTTTTTT
d_call: NA; j_call: TRBJ2-1; clone_size: NA; cdr3_length: 11; v_call: TRBV9; cdr3_aa: CASGAYNEQFF; cdr3_nt: TGTGCCAGCGGTGCGTACAATGAGCAGTTCTTC
d_call: NA; j_call: TRBJ2-3; clone_size: NA; cdr3_length: 14; v_call: TRBV5-1; cdr3_aa: CASSLAGGTDTQYF; cdr3_nt: TGCGCCAGCAGCTTAGCTGGAGGCACAGATACGCAGTATTTT
d_call: NA; j_call: TRBJ2-3; clone_size: NA; cdr3_length: 15; v_call: TRBV6-1; cdr3_aa: CASSDDSGSTDTQYF; cdr3_nt: TGTGCCAGCAGTGATGACAGCGGGAGCACAGATACGCAGTATTTT
d_call: NA; j_call: TRBJ1-1; clone_size: NA; cdr3_length: 13; v_call: TRBV19; cdr3_aa: CASSDSLNTEAFF; cdr3_nt: TGTGCCAGTTCGGACAGCTTGAACACTGAAGCTTTCTTT
d_call: NA; j_call: TRBJ1-1; clone_size: NA; cdr3_length: 14; v_call: TRBV27; cdr3_aa: CASSFQGQGTEAFF; cdr3_nt: TGTGCCAGCAGTTTTCAGGGGCAGGGGACTGAAGCTTTCTTT
d_call: NA; j_call: TRBJ1-1; clone_size: NA; cdr3_length: 11; v_call: TRBV6-4; cdr3_aa: CASSAGGEAFF; cdr3_nt: TGTGCCAGCAGCGCTGGGGGTGAAGCTTTCTTT
d_call: NA; j_call: TRBJ2-5; clone_size: once; cdr3_length: 16; v_call: TRBV11-3; cdr3_aa: CASSPGGQGAQETQYF; cdr3_nt: TGTGCCAGCAGCCCAGGAGGGCAGGGTGCCCAAGAGACCCAGTACTTC
d_call: NA; j_call: TRBJ1-2; clone_size: NA; cdr3_length: 18; v_call: TRBV10-3; cdr3_aa: CAISEPGGAGLANYGYTF; cdr3_nt: TGTGCCATCAGTGAGCCCGGAGGGGCAGGTTTAGCTAACTATGGCTACACCTTC
d_call: NA; j_call: TRBJ2-1; clone_size: NA; cdr3_length: 13; v_call: TRBV29-1; cdr3_aa: CSVEHSSYNEQFF; cdr3_nt: TGCAGCGTTGAACATAGCTCCTACAATGAGCAGTTCTTC
d_call: NA; j_call: TRBJ2-1; clone_size: once; cdr3_length: 15; v_call: TRBV19; cdr3_aa: CASSIAGGDYNEQFF; cdr3_nt: TGTGCCAGTAGTATAGCAGGCGGGGACTACAATGAGCAGTTCTTC
d_call: TRBD2; j_call: TRBJ2-1; clone_size: NA; cdr3_length: 14; v_call: TRBV6-5; cdr3_aa: CASSLSRGAGEQFF; cdr3_nt: TGTGCCAGCAGCCTTTCGCGGGGGGCCGGTGAGCAGTTCTTC
d_call: TRBD2; j_call: TRBJ2-7; clone_size: NA; cdr3_length: 14; v_call: TRBV19; cdr3_aa: CASSRTSGWWWQYF; cdr3_nt: TGTGCCAGTAGTCGAACTAGCGGGTGGTGGTGGCAGTACTTC
d_call: TRBD1; j_call: TRBJ2-7; clone_size: NA; cdr3_length: 17; v_call: TRBV10-3; cdr3_aa: CAISDPPSGQGTYEQYF; cdr3_nt: TGTGCCATCAGTGACCCCCCGTCAGGACAGGGCACGTACGAGCAGTACTTC
d_call: TRBD1; j_call: TRBJ2-7; clone_size: NA; cdr3_length: 14; v_call: TRBV15; cdr3_aa: CATSIGDRGYEQYF; cdr3_nt: TGTGCCACCAGCATTGGGGACAGGGGGTACGAGCAGTACTTC
d_call: TRBD2; j_call: TRBJ2-2; clone_size: NA; cdr3_length: 15; v_call: TRBV7-7; cdr3_aa: CASSQAGVNTGELFF; cdr3_nt: TGTGCCAGCAGCCAAGCGGGAGTAAACACCGGGGAGCTGTTTTTT
d_call: NA; j_call: TRBJ2-1; clone_size: NA; cdr3_length: 15; v_call: TRBV5-1; cdr3_aa: CASSSTSSSYNEQFF; cdr3_nt: TGCGCCAGCAGCTCCACGTCGAGCTCCTACAATGAGCAGTTCTTC
d_call: NA; j_call: TRBJ1-3; clone_size: NA; cdr3_length: 16; v_call: TRBV4-1; cdr3_aa: CASSQGLAGSGNTIYF; cdr3_nt: TGCGCCAGCAGCCAAGGTCTGGCAGGGTCAGGAAACACCATATATTTT
d_call: NA; j_call: TRBJ1-6; clone_size: NA; cdr3_length: 17; v_call: TRBV7-9; cdr3_aa: CASSLGGLAGRYSPLHF; cdr3_nt: TGTGCCAGCAGCTTAGGTGGCCTCGCAGGGCGGTATTCACCCCTCCACTTT
d_call: TRBD2; j_call: TRBJ2-5; clone_size: NA; cdr3_length: 16; v_call: TRBV27; cdr3_aa: CASSLISGRPGETQYF; cdr3_nt: TGTGCCAGCAGTTTAATTAGCGGGAGGCCAGGGGAGACCCAGTACTTC
d_call: NA; j_call: TRBJ1-1; clone_size: NA; cdr3_length: 13; v_call: TRBV12-3/TRBV12-4; cdr3_aa: CASSLARDTEAFF; cdr3_nt: TGTGCCAGCAGTTTAGCGAGGGACACTGAAGCTTTCTTT
d_call: NA; j_call: TRBJ1-2; clone_size: NA; cdr3_length: 13; v_call: TRBV6-5; cdr3_aa: CASSRLEGYGYTF; cdr3_nt: TGTGCCAGCAGTCGGCTGGAGGGCTATGGCTACACCTTC
d_call: NA; j_call: TRBJ2-5; clone_size: NA; cdr3_length: 16; v_call: TRBV10-3; cdr3_aa: CAIKEHGAGTKETQYF; cdr3_nt: TGTGCCATCAAGGAGCACGGAGCAGGGACGAAGGAGACCCAGTACTTC
d_call: NA; j_call: TRBJ2-3; clone_size: once; cdr3_length: 13; v_call: TRBV11-3; cdr3_aa: CASSLTQGDTQYF; cdr3_nt: TGTGCCAGCAGCTTGACCCAGGGAGATACGCAGTATTTT
d_call: TRBD2; j_call: TRBJ2-3; clone_size: NA; cdr3_length: 17; v_call: TRBV3-1/TRBV3-2; cdr3_aa: CASSQGGLAGSHPTQYF; cdr3_nt: TGTGCCAGCAGCCAAGGAGGACTAGCGGGATCCCACCCGACGCAGTATTTT
d_call: TRBD2; j_call: TRBJ2-5; clone_size: NA; cdr3_length: 14; v_call: TRBV6-5; cdr3_aa: CASSYAGTSETQYF; cdr3_nt: TGTGCCAGCAGTTACGCAGGGACTAGCGAGACCCAGTACTTC
d_call: NA; j_call: TRBJ2-3; clone_size: NA; cdr3_length: 14; v_call: TRBV28; cdr3_aa: CATHGPPPTDTQYF; cdr3_nt: TGTGCCACCCACGGGCCTCCGCCCACAGATACGCAGTATTTT
d_call: NA; j_call: TRBJ2-7; clone_size: NA; cdr3_length: 16; v_call: TRBV15; cdr3_aa: CATSRDERRTFYEQYF; cdr3_nt: TGTGCCACCAGCAGAGATGAGCGGCGGACCTTCTACGAGCAGTACTTC
d_call: TRBD1; j_call: TRBJ1-2; clone_size: NA; cdr3_length: 14; v_call: TRBV5-4; cdr3_aa: CASSYDRGQRGYTF; cdr3_nt: TGTGCCAGCAGCTACGACAGGGGGCAGAGAGGCTACACCTTC
d_call: NA; j_call: TRBJ2-7; clone_size: NA; cdr3_length: 16; v_call: TRBV30; cdr3_aa: CAWSSRYSSLFDEQYF; cdr3_nt: TGTGCCTGGAGTTCTCGATATTCCAGTCTTTTCGACGAGCAGTACTTC
d_call: NA; j_call: TRBJ1-2; clone_size: NA; cdr3_length: 13; v_call: TRBV19; cdr3_aa: CASMSRQNYGYTF; cdr3_nt: TGTGCCAGTATGAGTCGACAGAACTATGGCTACACCTTC
d_call: NA; j_call: TRBJ1-1; clone_size: NA; cdr3_length: 13; v_call: TRBV6-4; cdr3_aa: CASSDSQETEAFF; cdr3_nt: TGTGCCAGCAGTGACTCCCAGGAGACTGAAGCTTTCTTT
d_call: NA; j_call: TRBJ1-1; clone_size: NA; cdr3_length: 13; v_call: TRBV27; cdr3_aa: CASSPGSRVGAFF; cdr3_nt: TGTGCCAGCAGTCCCGGGAGCCGGGTAGGAGCTTTCTTT
d_call: NA; j_call: TRBJ2-7; clone_size: NA; cdr3_length: 14; v_call: TRBV7-8; cdr3_aa: CASSLSLASYEQYF; cdr3_nt: TGTGCCAGCAGCTTAAGTCTAGCGAGCTACGAGCAGTACTTC
d_call: TRBD2; j_call: TRBJ2-1; clone_size: NA; cdr3_length: 14; v_call: TRBV30; cdr3_aa: CAWFTSGRVNEQFF; cdr3_nt: TGTGCCTGGTTTACTAGCGGGAGGGTCAATGAGCAGTTCTTC
d_call: NA; j_call: TRBJ2-5; clone_size: once; cdr3_length: 16; v_call: TRBV9; cdr3_aa: CASSEGIGATGETQYF; cdr3_nt: TGTGCCAGCAGCGAGGGAATCGGGGCTACCGGGGAGACCCAGTACTTC
d_call: TRBD1; j_call: TRBJ1-6; clone_size: NA; cdr3_length: 13; v_call: TRBV13; cdr3_aa: CASRTGGLSPLHF; cdr3_nt: TGTGCCAGCAGGACAGGGGGCCTCTCCCCCCTCCACTTT
d_call: NA; j_call: TRBJ2-1; clone_size: NA; cdr3_length: 15; v_call: TRBV30; cdr3_aa: CAWSVRGSLLGEQFF; cdr3_nt: TGTGCCTGGAGTGTACGAGGGTCGCTTCTGGGTGAGCAGTTCTTC
d_call: TRBD2; j_call: TRBJ2-2; clone_size: NA; cdr3_length: 15; v_call: TRBV19; cdr3_aa: CASSRLAGVSGELFF; cdr3_nt: TGTGCCAGTAGTCGACTAGCGGGAGTCTCCGGGGAGCTGTTTTTT
d_call: NA; j_call: TRBJ1-5; clone_size: NA; cdr3_length: 15; v_call: TRBV6-5; cdr3_aa: CASRPAWADNQPQHF; cdr3_nt: TGTGCCAGCAGGCCGGCGTGGGCAGACAATCAGCCCCAGCATTTT
d_call: TRBD1; j_call: TRBJ2-6; clone_size: once; cdr3_length: 13; v_call: TRBV29-1; cdr3_aa: CSVTGGGANVLTF; cdr3_nt: TGCAGCGTGACAGGGGGTGGGGCCAACGTCCTGACTTTC
d_call: NA; j_call: TRBJ2-3; clone_size: NA; cdr3_length: 15; v_call: TRBV14; cdr3_aa: CASSQDKGDTDTQYF; cdr3_nt: TGTGCCAGCAGCCAAGATAAGGGGGACACAGATACGCAGTATTTT
d_call: TRBD2; j_call: TRBJ2-1; clone_size: once; cdr3_length: 15; v_call: TRBV2; cdr3_aa: CASSGTSGPYNEQFF; cdr3_nt: TGTGCCAGCAGTGGGACTAGCGGGCCGTACAATGAGCAGTTCTTC